What follows are 5 T cell receptor beta chains derived from one specimen sequenced in a study of blood T cells in healthy people across ages. PCR was performed a second time for about 7 to 11 cycles using a sample-barcoded 5' primer and a J-beta primer mix. TCRdb called the 5' RACE reads again in MiXCR, with one record for every CDR3 protein. The table has some 930,000 distinct CDR3 sequences, 29% seen once; the top ten hold roughly a tenth. Separately, the same data were catalogued under a study of T cells of mothers and their children.

Input material: blood. The origin of the receptors is a middle-aged woman in good health.

The rearrangement links TRBV7-3 to TRBJ2-1; D possibly corresponds to TRBD2 (5 bases). V lost 0 bases to trimming and J lost 7 bases, with 16 bases between them. Germline-derived CDR1 and CDR2 are SGHTA and FQGTGA. The CDR3 has 16 residues. CDR3 sequence: CASSLTLGDEGNEQFF. The CDR3 DNA sequence: TGTGCCAGCAGCTTAACGCTCGGGGATGAAGGGAATGAGCAGTTCTTC.

This chain joins TRBV5-1 and TRBJ2-3; 9 bases fit TRBD2. The CDR3 runs 15 residues. The germline CDR1 and CDR2 sequences are SGHRS and YFSETQ. The ends lost 3 bases at V and 7 bases at J; junction bases unmatched: 9. The CDR3 is CASSSPSGEKNTQYF. CDR3 in DNA: TGCGCCAGCAGCTCCCCTAGCGGGGAGAAGAATACGCAGTATTTT.

This clonotype was seen many times. The J gene is TRBJ2-3, the V gene TRBV29-1; 7 bases align to TRBD1. The CDR3 length is 14 residues. V lost 7 bases and J lost 5; bases outside the gene matches: 12. Germline CDR1 and CDR2: SQVTM and ANQGSEA. The CDR3: CSAQTTGRRDTQYF. The CDR3 DNA sequence: TGCAGCGCCCAAACGACAGGGAGACGAGATACGCAGTATTTT.

Details on this clonotype: Being one base from a much bigger clone, this may be a read error. V is TRBV20-1 and J is TRBJ2-5; 9 bases line up with TRBD2. Germline V gene sequence: CDR1 DFQATT, CDR2 SNEGSKA (reference sequence). This CDR3 contains 15 residues. V shed 1 base, J shed 11 bases, and the junction held 14 bases outside the gene matches. In nucleotides, the CDR3 is TGCAGTGCTAGAGGAGCTAGCGGGGATAGGTATGAGCAGTACTTC. Its translation: CSARGASGDRYEQYF.

As for this clonotype: With a much larger clone just one base away, this may be a read error. The chain has TRBV29-1 and TRBJ2-1; TRBD1 aligns across 9 bases. This CDR3 comprises 13 residues. Germline-derived CDR1 and CDR2 are SQVTM and ANQGSEA. The chain's CDR3 is CGVVGDRESEQFF. The CDR3 DNA is TGCGGCGTTGTGGGGGACAGGGAGTCTGAGCAGTTCTTC.